These 22 T cell receptor beta chains came from one sample sequenced in a study of blood T cell repertoires in COVID-19. The protocol was immunoSEQ multiplex PCR, while the TCRdb copy is restricted to in-frame clones and leaves out a portion. The sample holds 40,000 to 45,000 clones, roughly 70% seen once. The source material was peripheral blood. The receptors come from a man older than 75 with acute or convalescent COVID-19.

The rearrangement joins TRBV5-1 to TRBJ1-1, with a possible D match to TRBD1 (6 bases). The length of the CDR3 is 12 residues. The germline gives CDR1 SGHRS, CDR2 YFSETQ. V was shortened by 0 bases and J by 11 bases, with 11 bases between the two germline ends. CDR3 in DNA: TGCGCCAGCAGCTTGGAACAGGGCCGTGCTTTCTTT. Residues: CASSLEQGRAFF.

CDR3 nucleotides: TGTGCCAGCAGCCCCCGCCTAACCAATAATTCACCCCTCCACTTT. Translated, it gives CASSPRLTNNSPLHF. This chain joins TRBV7-2 and TRBJ1-6; D remains unclear. Trimming shortened V by 5 bases and J by 5 bases, and 13 bases separated the two germline ends. Per the germline V gene, CDR1 is SGHTA and CDR2 is FQGNSA. This CDR3 has 15 amino acids. The variable domain in full, with the rest retrieved from reference TRBV7-2 and TRBJ1-6, is GAGVSQSPSNKVTEKGKDVELRCDPISGHTALYWYRQSLGQGLEFLIYFQGNSAPDKSGLPSDRFSAERTGGSVSTLTIQRTQQEDSAVYLCASSPRLTNNSPLHFGNGTRLTVT.

This chain uses TRBV9 with TRBJ1-2, with 8 bases lining up with TRBD1. Unmatched junction bases numbered 6, after V lost 4 bases and J lost 4 bases. Per the germline V gene, CDR1 is SGDLS and CDR2 is YYNGEE. This CDR3 region has 14 residues. In DNA, the CDR3 is TGTGCCAGCAGCCTACCCGGGACAGGCTATGGCTACACCTTC. Protein: CASSLPGTGYGYTF. Filled out from reference TRBV9 and TRBJ1-2, the complete variable domain reads DSGVTQTPKHLITATGQRVTLRCSPRSGDLSVYWYQQSLDQGLQFLIQYYNGEERAKGNILERFSAQQFPDLHSELNLSSLELGDSALYFCASSLPGTGYGYTFGSGTRLTVV.

The table lists this clone with a count of one. The chain uses TRBV24-1 and TRBJ2-1, with 10 positions matching TRBD1. V dropped 4 bases and J dropped 7; count of bases not matched to a gene: 6. This CDR3 contains 15 residues. Germline V gene sequence: CDR1 KGHDR, CDR2 SFDVKD. In DNA form, the CDR3 reads TGTGCCACCAGTGACCTCCGGGACAGGGGTAATGAGCAGTTCTTC. Protein: CATSDLRDRGNEQFF.

The chain combines TRBV18 with TRBJ1-3, with D possibly TRBD1 on 5 matching bases. Germline loops: CDR1 KGHSH, CDR2 LQKENI. The CDR3 extends over 15 amino acids. The germline V and J ends were trimmed by 6 bases and 0 bases, with 12 bases remaining between them. The CDR3 loop reads CASSLDRNSGNTIYF. In nucleotides, the CDR3 is TGTGCCAGCTCGCTCGACAGAAACTCTGGAAACACCATATATTTT.

This clone came up a few times. This chain uses TRBV14 with TRBJ2-7; possible D gene TRBD2, 6 bases. Per germline, CDR1 SGHDN and CDR2 FVKESK. The CDR3 contains 16 residues. The V gene lost 4 bases and the J gene lost 0 bases, with 16 bases spanning the gap. This CDR3 is CASSRGASAFSYEQYF. Here the CDR3 DNA reads TGTGCCAGCAGCCGTGGGGCTAGCGCATTCTCCTACGAGCAGTACTTC.

The chain recombines TRBV3-1 (or the pseudogene TRBV3-2) with TRBJ2-1; D unresolved. The germline V gene encodes CDR1 LGHDT and CDR2 YNNKEL (reference sequence). Between the trimmed V and J ends, which lost 2 bases and 7 bases, there was a span of 6 bases. The CDR3 contains 12 residues. CDR3 in DNA: TGTGCCAGCAGCCAACTCAGAAATGAGCAGTTCTTC. Translation gives CASSQLRNEQFF.

CDR3 loop: CASSYGGNRYEQYF. CDR3 bases: TGTGCCAGCAGTTACGGCGGGAACCGCTACGAGCAGTACTTC. The V and J genes are TRBV6-5 and TRBJ2-7, with a weak D call TRBD2 (6 bases). Germline loops: CDR1 MNHEY, CDR2 SVGAGI. V was cut by 2 bases and J by 3 bases, with 11 bases left in between. The CDR3 has 14 amino acids.

The chain employs TRBV7-6 and TRBJ2-1; possibly TRBD2 for D (5 bases). This CDR3 is 15 amino acids long. The germline V gene encodes CDR1 SGHVS and CDR2 FNYEAQ. Between the trimmed V and J ends, which lost 4 bases and 1 base, there was a span of 11 bases. The CDR3 DNA follows: TGTGCCAGCAGCTCCCCAGCGGAGTCCTACAATGAGCAGTTCTTC. Protein sequence: CASSSPAESYNEQFF.

This clone has only a few counts. The CDR3 nucleotides are TGTGCCAGCAGAAAGGGGGAAGAGACCCAGTACTTC. Protein: CASRKGEETQYF. The chain is built from TRBV11-2 and TRBJ2-5, with a possible D match to TRBD1 (6 bases). The CDR3 totals 12 residues. Germline CDR1 SGHAT, CDR2 FQNNGV. Between the trimmed V and J ends, which lost 6 bases and 3 bases, there was a span of 8 bases.

This chain joins TRBV19 and TRBJ1-4, with 11 positions matching TRBD1. The CDR3 has 17 residues. Germline CDR1 LNHDA, CDR2 SQIVND (reference sequence). Unmatched junction bases numbered 10, after V lost 6 bases and J lost 4 bases. CDR3: CASSRGQGAAFNEKLFF. In DNA, the CDR3 is TGTGCCAGTAGCAGAGGACAGGGGGCCGCCTTTAATGAAAAACTGTTTTTT.

This clone was observed once. This chain links TRBV19 with TRBJ1-2, with D perhaps matching TRBD1 (6 bases). With 2 bases removed from V and 2 bases from J, the gap between germline ends came to 12 bases. Germline loops: CDR1 LNHDA, CDR2 SQIVND (reference sequence). The length of the CDR3 is 15 residues. The DNA of the CDR3 is TGTGCCAGTAGTATATCTACCCAGGGGAACTATGGCTACACCTTC. Protein product: CASSISTQGNYGYTF.

The genes are TRBV3-1 (or the pseudogene TRBV3-2) and TRBJ2-1; 7 bases match TRBD2. Germline CDR1 LGHDT, CDR2 YNNKEL (reference sequence). V lost 4 bases, J lost 7 bases, and 13 bases stayed unmatched. There are 16 residues in the CDR3. CDR3 sequence (DNA): TGTGCCAGCAGCCCTCCCTCAGCGGGATTAAGGAATGAGCAGTTCTTC. This codes for CASSPPSAGLRNEQFF.

This chain uses TRBV18 with TRBJ1-5; D gene ambiguous. The V and J ends lost 2 bases and 3 bases respectively, with 11 bases between them. The length of the CDR3 is 15 residues. Germline V lookup: CDR1 KGHSH, CDR2 LQKENI. CDR3: CASSPINGNNQPQHF. CDR3 in DNA: TGTGCCAGCTCACCAATAAACGGGAACAATCAGCCCCAGCATTTT.

The V gene is TRBV6-5, the J gene TRBJ2-1; 9 bases match TRBD1. The ends lost 5 bases at V and 4 bases at J; junction bases unmatched: 3. Germline CDR1 is MNHEY and CDR2 is SVGAGI. The CDR3 extends over 14 amino acids. DNA of the CDR3: TGTGCCAGCAGTCGGGACAGGGAATACAATGAGCAGTTCTTC. This gives the protein CASSRDREYNEQFF.

This chain links TRBV11-1 with TRBJ1-1; D uncertain. There are 14 residues in the CDR3. Trimming removed 6 bases at V and 0 bases at J, with 11 bases between. Germline CDR1 and CDR2: SGHAT and FQDESV (reference sequence). CDR3: CASSHNQVNTEAFF. The CDR3, as DNA: TGTGCCAGCAGTCATAACCAGGTGAACACTGAAGCTTTCTTT.

The chain has TRBV9 and TRBJ2-7; no reliable D call. Germline lookup yields CDR1 SGDLS and CDR2 YYNGEE. Trimming took 3 bases from V and 2 from J, leaving 12 bases between them. This CDR3 contains 14 residues. For the CDR3, the DNA is TGTGCCAGCAGCGCGACCGATAGCCCCTACGAGCAGTACTTC. It translates to CASSATDSPYEQYF.

V is TRBV10-3 and J is TRBJ2-1; 10 bases are shared with TRBD2. With V trimmed by 2 bases and J by 6 bases, 7 bases remained unmatched. Per germline, CDR1 ENHRY and CDR2 SYGVKD. The CDR3 runs 16 residues. CDR3 sequence: CAISETPGLASNEQFF. In DNA form, the CDR3 reads TGTGCCATCAGTGAGACCCCGGGACTAGCGAGCAATGAGCAGTTCTTC.

The chain carries TRBV2 and TRBJ1-1; 7 nucleotides agree with TRBD1. Per the germline V gene, CDR1 is SNHLY and CDR2 is FYNNEI. V gave up 1 base and J gave up 5 bases; unmatched junction bases: 10. The CDR3 totals 16 residues. The CDR3 DNA follows: TGTGCCAGCAGTGAAGATAAGGTGACAGGGTATACTGAAGCTTTCTTT. Its translation: CASSEDKVTGYTEAFF. The whole variable domain, filled in from reference TRBV2 and TRBJ1-1, reads EPEVTQTPSHQVTQMGQEVILRCVPISNHLYFYWYRQILGQKVEFLVSFYNNEISEKSEIFDDQFSVERPDGSNFTLKIRSTKLEDSAMYFCASSEDKVTGYTEAFFGQGTRLTVV.

The count of this clone is one. This rearrangement joins TRBV7-3 to TRBJ1-2, with 8 bases matching TRBD1. Trimming took 5 bases from V and 8 from J; bases not matched to a gene: 10. The CDR3 length is 14 residues. Germline V CDR1 and CDR2: SGHTA, FQGTGA. The CDR3 DNA sequence: TGTGCCAGCAGCCTGGGACAGGCCGACGCCGGCTACACCTTC. Protein product: CASSLGQADAGYTF. Looking up the rest from reference TRBV7-3 and TRBJ1-2 gives the full variable domain: GAGVSQTPSNKVTEKGKYVELRCDPISGHTALYWYRQSLGQGPEFLIYFQGTGAADDSGLPNDRFFAVRPEGSVSTLKIQRTERGDSAVYLCASSLGQADAGYTFGSGTRLTVV.

This chain links TRBV29-1 with TRBJ1-1, with D tentatively TRBD1 (6 bases). Germline V gene lookup returns CDR1 SQVTM and CDR2 ANQGSEA. This CDR3 has 15 residues. V lost 3 bases and J lost 6, with 20 bases in between. In nucleotides, the CDR3 is TGCAGCGTTGAGGGGGACCAAGCGGGGGGCTCTGAAGCTTTCTTT. Encoded protein: CSVEGDQAGGSEAFF.

The CDR3 nucleotides read TGTGCCAGCAGCACCCGAACAGGGTTGGATGGAAACACCATATATTTT. Protein sequence: CASSTRTGLDGNTIYF. The chain employs TRBV7-8 and TRBJ1-3; TRBD1 might be the D (6 bases). CDR3 length: 16 amino acids. V gave up 5 bases and J gave up 3 bases, with 17 bases separating them. CDR1 and CDR2 from the germline V gene are SGHVS and FQNEAQ. Variable domain in full (rest from reference TRBV7-8 and TRBJ1-3): GAGVSQSPRYKVAKRGQDVALRCDPISGHVSLFWYQQALGQGPEFLTYFQNEAQLDKSGLPSDRFFAERPEGSVSTLKIQRTQQEDSAVYLCASSTRTGLDGNTIYFGEGSWLTVV.